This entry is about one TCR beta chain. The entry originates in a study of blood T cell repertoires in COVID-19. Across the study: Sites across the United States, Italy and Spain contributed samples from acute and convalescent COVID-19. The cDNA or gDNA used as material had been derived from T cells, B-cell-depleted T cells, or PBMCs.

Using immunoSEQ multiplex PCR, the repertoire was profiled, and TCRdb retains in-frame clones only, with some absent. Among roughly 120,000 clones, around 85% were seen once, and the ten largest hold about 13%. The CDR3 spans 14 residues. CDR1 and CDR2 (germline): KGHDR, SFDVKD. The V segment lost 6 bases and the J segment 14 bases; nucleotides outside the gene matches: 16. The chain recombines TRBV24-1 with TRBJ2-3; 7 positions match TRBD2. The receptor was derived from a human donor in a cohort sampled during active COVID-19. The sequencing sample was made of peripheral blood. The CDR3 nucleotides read TGTGCCACCAGTTCCACCACCCCCGGGACTAAACGGTATTTT. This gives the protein CATSSTTPGTKRYF.